This passage covers 11 T cell receptor beta chains from one sample sequenced in a study of regulatory T cells in long-lasting Graves disease. Time point reported: newly diagnosed GD, antithyroid drugs for less than 3 months. From PBMCs, RNA was extracted and then used to make the TCR library. CDR3-region Arm-PCR and iRepertoire HTBI primers produced the TCR beta libraries. From the multiplex PCR reads, TCRdb called clonotypes with MiXCR, one entry per CDR3 protein. The sample lists around 400,000 distinct CDR3 sequences; about 14% were seen once. The input for sequencing was peripheral blood mononuclear cells (PBMCs), taken at new diagnosis, from a patient treated with antithyroid drugs. These TCRs come from a female donor with Graves disease.

This clonotype was counted ten times or more. The chain employs TRBV10-3 and TRBJ2-3, with D possibly being TRBD1 (5 bases). The length of the CDR3 is 13 residues. From germline, CDR1 is ENHRY and CDR2 SYGVKD. The V gene lost 8 bases and the J gene lost 3 bases, with 12 bases spanning the gap. CDR3 DNA sequence: TGTGCCATCGGCAGGGATGGGACAGATACGCAGTATTTT. This encodes CAIGRDGTDTQYF.

This clonotype was counted many times. V and J are TRBV16 and TRBJ1-1; D unclear. The V end was cut by 1 base, the J end by 9 bases, with 15 bases between. Germline V gene lookup returns CDR1 KGHSY and CDR2 FQNENV. The CDR3 is made up of 14 amino acids. CDR3 nucleotides: TGTGCCAGCAGCCAATTGGTGCAGGTGGCGAAAGCTTTCTTT. Its protein product is CASSQLVQVAKAFF.

This clonotype was seen a few times. The junction and the germline gene differ at one end; a read error may be behind it. This chain uses TRBV13 with TRBJ2-7, with D hard to call. Germline values: CDR1 PRHDT, CDR2 FYEKMQ (reference sequence). The CDR3 is 13 amino acids. The CDR3 DNA reads TGTGCCAGCAGCTCTGGGCCCTCCTACGGGCAGTACTTC. Amino acid sequence: CASSSGPSYGQYF.

In the case of this clonotype: A much larger clone differs from this one at a single base, so this may be a read error. The J gene is TRBJ1-2, the V gene TRBV27; TRBD1 matches at 9 bases. This CDR3 has 15 residues. Per the germline V gene, CDR1 is MNHEY and CDR2 is SMNVEV (reference sequence). V shed 5 bases and J 7 bases; nucleotides not matched to a gene: 11. The CDR3 nucleotides read TGTGCCAGCAGTGGACCGGGACAGGGTTTATCTGGCTACACCTTC. Its protein product is CASSGPGQGLSGYTF.

With respect to this clonotype: One base away lies a much larger clone, so this may be a sequencing read error. V is TRBV30 and J is TRBJ1-2, with D uncertain. The germline gives CDR1 GTSNPN, CDR2 SVGIG (reference sequence). The V and J ends lost 7 bases and 1 base respectively, with 13 bases between them. This CDR3 spans 13 amino acids. CDR3 protein: CALNPGSNYGYTF. CDR3 coding DNA: TGTGCCTTGAACCCCGGCAGTAACTATGGCTACACCTTC.

This clonotype was detected many times. This chain joins TRBV28 and TRBJ2-1; no reliable D call. Between the trimmed V and J ends, which lost 6 bases and 6 bases, there was a span of 12 bases. There are 13 residues in the CDR3. The germline gives CDR1 MDHEN, CDR2 SYDVKM. The chain's CDR3 is CASSSILGNEQFF. Written as DNA, the CDR3 is TGTGCCAGCAGCTCTATCCTAGGCAATGAGCAGTTCTTC.

The sample holds many counts of this clonotype. The rearrangement links TRBV30 to TRBJ2-1, with 8 bases identical to TRBD2. After removal of 5 bases from V and 8 bases from J, the junction contained 14 bases not matched to a gene. Per the germline V gene, CDR1 is GTSNPN and CDR2 is SVGIG (reference sequence). The CDR3 is made up of 15 amino acids. CDR3 sequence reads: CAWDSGGGGGDEQFF. As DNA, the CDR3 is TGTGCCTGGGACAGCGGGGGCGGGGGAGGCGATGAGCAGTTCTTC.

This clonotype has ten or more counts. V usage is TRBV2 and J usage is TRBJ2-3; perhaps TRBD2 as D (6 bases). CDR3 size: 14 residues. The V end was cut by 7 bases, the J end by 4 bases, with 15 bases between. Germline V gene lookup returns CDR1 SNHLY and CDR2 FYNNEI. Here the CDR3 DNA reads TGTGCCAGCAATTACGGGAGTCGCTCAGATACGCAGTATTTT. It translates to CASNYGSRSDTQYF.

This clonotype was seen many times. The chain recombines TRBV6-1 with TRBJ1-1, with unresolved D. Germline V gives CDR1 MNHNS, CDR2 SASEGT. The germline V and J ends were trimmed by 4 bases and 3 bases, with 6 bases remaining between them. CDR3 length: 12 amino acids. The CDR3 DNA sequence: TGTGCCAGCAGTGGTATGGACACTGAAGCTTTCTTT. This translates into CASSGMDTEAFF.

This clonotype appeared many times. The CDR3 sequence: CATSDRAGGIDEQYF. In nucleotides, the CDR3 is TGTGCCACCAGTGATAGGGCGGGAGGAATTGACGAGCAGTACTTC. J is TRBJ2-7 and V is TRBV24-1; 8 nucleotides match TRBD2. The CDR3 has 15 amino acids. Germline loops: CDR1 KGHDR, CDR2 SFDVKD. J lost 5 bases, V lost 3 bases, and 8 bases had no gene match.

The chain combines TRBV19 with TRBJ1-5; D may be TRBD1 (5 bases). Germline V gene data show CDR1 as LNHDA and CDR2 as SQIVND (reference sequence). V shed 4 bases and J shed 4 bases, with 17 bases lying between them. This CDR3 is built from 16 residues. CDR3 residues: CASSKPSDGGNQPQHF. The CDR3 DNA reads as TGTGCCAGTAGTAAACCCTCGGACGGGGGAAATCAGCCCCAGCATTTT.